Listed below are T cell receptor beta chains from one sample, sequenced in a study of T cell changes during pregnancy in multiple sclerosis. Assay: immunoSEQ multiplex PCR; the TCRdb copy retains only in-frame clones and omits some. The table lists about 39,000 clones, about 90% of them singletons. The specimen comprised CD4+ T cells from peripheral blood mononuclear cells, sampled after pregnancy. Receptors originate from a female donor in good health, enrolled as a control in a pregnancy study. CDR3s include the opening cysteine and the closing phenylalanine or tryptophan. The D gene is left open where the match is weak. Rows give clone size only sometimes, using once, few, many, or a class for an expanded clone.

D | size | J | V | DNA | CDR3
TRBD1 | - | TRBJ2-7 | TRBV6-5 | TGTGCCGCCGGCGAATCTGACAGGGGGACCTACGAGCAGTACTTC | CAAGESDRGTYEQYF
- | - | TRBJ1-1 | TRBV29-1 | TGCAGCGTTGTTCGGGGAGGTAGGGCTGAAGCTTTCTTT | CSVVRGGRAEAFF
TRBD2 | - | TRBJ2-5 | TRBV28 | TGTGCCAGCAACGATCCGGGACTAGCAAAAGAGACCCAGTACTTC | CASNDPGLAKETQYF
TRBD1 | - | TRBJ2-7 | TRBV18 | TGTGCCAGCTCAAGGACAGGGGGCGTCGAGCAGTACTTC | CASSRTGGVEQYF
- | - | TRBJ2-5 | TRBV21-1 | TGTGCCAGCAGCAAACTTTCAAACTTCCAAGAGACCCAGTACTTC | CASSKLSNFQETQYF
TRBD2 | once | TRBJ2-5 | TRBV7-2 | TGTGCCAGCAGCCATTTAGTCTTTAGCGGGGGGGCCAAAAAAGAGACCCAGTACTTC | CASSHLVFSGGAKKETQYF
- | - | TRBJ1-2 | TRBV10-3 | TGTGCCATCAGTGATACAAACAGGGTCGGCTACACCTTC | CAISDTNRVGYTF
TRBD1 | few | TRBJ1-1 | TRBV27 | TGTGCCAGCAATAGACAGGGCCCGAACACTGAAGCTTTCTTT | CASNRQGPNTEAFF
- | - | TRBJ2-3 | TRBV7-9 | TGTGCCAGCAGCTTAGCGGGGGGGCATGATACGCAGTATTTT | CASSLAGGHDTQYF
- | once | TRBJ1-2 | TRBV6-4 | TGTGCCAGCAGTGACTCTCCGGGACTCCTGGCCTATGGCTACACCTTC | CASSDSPGLLAYGYTF
TRBD1 | - | TRBJ2-7 | TRBV28 | TGTGCCACCGGACAGGGGGGATCCTACGAGCAGTACTTC | CATGQGGSYEQYF
- | - | TRBJ2-1 | TRBV6-6 | TGTGCCAGCAGCGATAGGGGTGCCTCCTACAATGAGCAGTTCTTC | CASSDRGASYNEQFF
TRBD2 | - | TRBJ2-2 | TRBV5-4 | TGTGCCAGCAGCTGGTACGGACTAGCGGCAACCGGGGAGCTGTTTTTT | CASSWYGLAATGELFF
- | - | TRBJ1-1 | TRBV18 | TGTGCCAGCTCACCACCGTCCGTGAACACTGAAGCTTTCTTT | CASSPPSVNTEAFF
TRBD1 | - | TRBJ2-2 | TRBV19 | TGTGCCAGTAGTCGCCGGACAGGGTGGGGAGAGCGCCACACCGGGGAGCTGTTTTTT | CASSRRTGWGERHTGELFF
TRBD1 | - | TRBJ1-2 | TRBV14 | TGTGCCAGCAGCCAATTTCCGGGACAGGGGAACTATGGCTACACCTTC | CASSQFPGQGNYGYTF
TRBD2 | - | TRBJ2-3 | TRBV4-3 | TGCGCCAGCAGCCCTCGACTAGCGGGAGGGCGGGGAGATACGCAGTATTTT | CASSPRLAGGRGDTQYF
TRBD2 | - | TRBJ2-7 | TRBV7-2 | TGTGCCAGCAGCTTAGGGGCGGGGGGCGAGCAGTACTTC | CASSLGAGGEQYF
TRBD1 | - | TRBJ2-3 | TRBV10-3 | TGTGCCATCAGCCAGGGACAGGGAGTTTCGTCAGATACGCAGTATTTT | CAISQGQGVSSDTQYF
TRBD1 | - | TRBJ2-6 | TRBV7-8 | TGTGCCAGCCGATTCCCTCCGGGACAGCGCTCTGGGGCCAACGTCCTGACTTTC | CASRFPPGQRSGANVLTF
TRBD1 | - | TRBJ1-1 | TRBV6-4 | TGTGCCAGCAGACGGACAGGGAACACTGAAGCTTTCTTT | CASRRTGNTEAFF
- | once | TRBJ2-7 | TRBV18 | TGTGCCAGCTCACAAGACAGGTACGAGCAGTACTTC | CASSQDRYEQYF
- | - | TRBJ1-2 | TRBV28 | TGTGCCAGCACCACCGGGACAATCTATGGCTACACCTTC | CASTTGTIYGYTF
- | - | TRBJ1-2 | TRBV2 | TGTGCCAGCAGTGACCGCGGGCAGGGGCCCTTGGGTGGCTACACCTTC | CASSDRGQGPLGGYTF
- | - | TRBJ1-6 | TRBV6-1 | TGTGCCAGCAGTGAATCCGGGGGGGGAAGAAATTCACCCCTCCACTTT | CASSESGGGRNSPLHF
TRBD2 | - | TRBJ2-7 | TRBV6-5 | TGTGCCAGCAGAGACCTAGCGGGAGCCTACGAGCAGTACTTC | CASRDLAGAYEQYF
TRBD1 | - | TRBJ2-3 | TRBV28 | TGTGCCAGCAACGGACAGGGAGGAGATACGCAGTATTTT | CASNGQGGDTQYF
- | - | TRBJ2-1 | TRBV12-5 | TGTGCTAGTGGCAATAACAGGGTAATCGAGTTCTTC | CASGNNRVIEFF
- | - | TRBJ2-7 | TRBV28 | TGTGCCAGCAGCCCCGGTAGGGGTCTATACGAGCAGTACTTC | CASSPGRGLYEQYF
TRBD2 | - | TRBJ2-3 | TRBV4-2 | TGTGCCAGCAGCCAGGGGGGGTTGCGGGGGGCCACAGATACGCAGTATTTT | CASSQGGLRGATDTQYF
- | - | TRBJ1-2 | TRBV4-1 | TGCGCCAGCAGCCAAGTCGGACAAGGCGGTGGCTACACCTTC | CASSQVGQGGGYTF
- | - | TRBJ1-5 | TRBV7-2 | TGTGCCAGCAGCTTAGGGTGGGGGGACAATCAGCCCCAGCATTTT | CASSLGWGDNQPQHF
TRBD2 | - | TRBJ2-3 | TRBV4-1 | TGCGCCAGCAGCCAAGATGGGGGGGGCACAGATACGCAGTATTTT | CASSQDGGGTDTQYF